The entry below describes one T cell receptor (beta chain). The antigen it recognizes is unknown. No per-base quality is available; no much larger clone lies one base away. Patients with a history of autoimmune disease or receiving systemic immunosuppression were excluded from the trial. In every dose cohort, peripheral blood was drawn for TCR sequencing at baseline, cycle 4 day 1, and cycle 7 day 1. Samples were obtained from an open-label, multicenter, first-in-human phase I dose-escalation trial of ivuxolimab. Adults with locally advanced or metastatic melanoma, renal cell carcinoma, hepatocellular carcinoma or head and neck squamous cell carcinoma were enrolled in the trial. Before TCR sequencing, CD4+ T cells and CD8+ T cells from peripheral blood were sorted into separate populations. Genomic DNA was extracted from sorted cells for sequencing of the TCRbeta CDR3 region. The immunoSEQ Assay was used to sequence the TCRbeta CDR3 regions. As stored in TCRdb, this immuneACCESS dataset retains in-frame rearrangements with V and J assigned. A fraction of the clones does not appear; measured against another copy, unresolved V genes explain less than half of the discrepancy, and the remainder lacks a known reason. This sample comprises 40,000 to 55,000 clones, roughly nine tenths of them detected only once. The ten largest clones add up to about 30% of the sample.

The sample comes from a study of OX40 agonist ivuxolimab in advanced cancers. Context from the whole study: The costimulatory receptor OX40 (CD134) was targeted by ivuxolimab, a fully human IgG2 agonistic monoclonal antibody. Among the 52 dose-escalation patients, about 20 had hepatocellular carcinoma, roughly 15 melanoma, 9 renal cell carcinoma and 9 head and neck cancer. A male proportion of around 80% and a mean age of about 60 years, ranging from roughly 23 to 79, were recorded for the dose-escalation cohort. Partial responses occurred in three dose-escalation patients, of whom one had hepatocellular carcinoma and two had cutaneous melanoma. Intravenous ivuxolimab was administered to patients every 2 weeks at six dose levels: 0.01, 0.1, 0.3, 1.5, 3 and 10 mg/kg. The point of sequencing TCRbeta in the periphery was to test whether ivuxolimab changed TCR sequence diversity and drove clonal T-cell expansion. The monotherapy dose-escalation portion (N ≈ 52 patients) of the phase I ivuxolimab trial is reported in the paper. Prior anti-PD-1, anti-PD-L1 or anti-CTLA-4 therapy was permitted, and checkpoint inhibitors had been received by less than 45% of dose-escalation patients.

The paper's findings and limits, for the study overall: On average, CD8+ T cells showed more expanded clones than CD4+ T cells after ivuxolimab. Which antigens the clonally expanded peripheral T cells were specific for was not determined. At doses of 0.1 to 3.0 mg/kg, clonal expansion of both CD4+ and CD8+ blood T cells was observed from baseline to week 6. In partial responders in the 0.1-3.0 mg/kg groups, normalized peripheral clonal expansion was found to be among the lowest, especially among CD8+ T cells. Low levels of normalized T-cell clonal expansion were also seen in some patients who did not respond.

The CDR3 goes from the cysteine to the phenylalanine over 14 residues. Only the CDR3 DNA stays, 42 bases, in frame from base 1. V lost 7 bases and J lost 5 bases, and the count of bases not matched to a germline gene is 11. Based on the germline V gene, the CDR1 and CDR2 sequences are SNHLY and FYNNEI. This sequence was found in an adult with an advanced solid tumor such as melanoma, head and neck, liver or kidney cancer. The V and J segments used are TRBV2 and TRBJ2-7; 7 central nucleotides agree with TRBD2. Sequences were derived from CD4+ or CD8+ T cells sorted from blood, sampled in a trial of the OX40 agonist ivuxolimab. The DNA reads TGTGCCAGCACCTACGGGGGGTTAGGGGACGAGCAGTACTTC. Translated, this gives CASTYGGLGDEQYF.